This T cell receptor (beta chain) was identified in a study of CD8 T cells in Susac syndrome. General study points: An acknowledgment was made by the study that its TCR sequencing and HLA analysis involved relatively few individuals.

Trimming shortened V by 1 base and J by 1 base, and 7 bases separated the two germline ends. Germline CDR1 is LNHNV and CDR2 is YYDKDF (reference sequence). The CDR3 covers 15 residues. Each multiple sclerosis control was a treatment-naive patient with relapsing-remitting disease that was either stable or active. FACS enriched CD8+ TEMRA cells, while bulk CD8+ and CD4+ were negatively isolated. In regard to this clonotype: Its target is not known.

The RNA input was about 0.5 to 1 ug, and it was reverse transcribed with random hexamers. TCRdb re-analysed the immunoSEQ multiplex PCR reads in MiXCR, keeping a single row per CDR3 protein. Among 250,000 to 300,000 distinct CDR3 sequences listed, around 85% were seen once. The chain couples TRBV15 to TRBJ2-2; D may be TRBD1 (5 bases). Sample: CD8+ T cells from PBMCs. The sequence came from a human donor with multiple sclerosis. The CDR3 nucleotides are TGTGCCACCAGCAGAGGACAGATGAACACCGGGGAGCTGTTTTTT. It codes for CATSRGQMNTGELFF.